A selection of T cell receptor beta chains follows, all from one sample in a study of blood T cell repertoires in COVID-19. Produced via immunoSEQ multiplex PCR; TCRdb's table is partial and in-frame only. The data contain more than 110,000 clones, 84% of them singletons. The sequenced material came from peripheral blood. All receptors come from a human donor in a cohort sampled during active COVID-19. Each CDR3 is given with its conserved first and last residue. The D gene is left open where the match is weak. Size values are once, few and many counts, or a class for expanded clones, and some rows have none.

length	V	size	D	J	CDR3	DNA
13	TRBV19	.	.	TRBJ1-6	CASNQGNNSPLHF	TGTGCCAGTAACCAGGGGAATAATTCACCCCTCCACTTT
13	TRBV12-3/TRBV12-4	.	TRBD1	TRBJ1-1	CASSSTGGTEAFF	TGTGCCAGCAGTTCAACAGGGGGCACTGAAGCTTTCTTT
16	TRBV7-2	.	.	TRBJ1-4	CASSPSPAPGSEKLFF	TGTGCCAGCAGCCCTAGCCCGGCGCCGGGAAGTGAAAAACTGTTTTTT
14	TRBV30	.	.	TRBJ1-6	CAWSVGVGDSPLHF	TGTGCCTGGAGTGTTGGAGTTGGTGATTCACCCCTCCACTTT
14	TRBV24-1	.	.	TRBJ2-1	CATSDVGVWNEQFF	TGTGCCACCAGTGATGTGGGCGTGTGGAATGAGCAGTTCTTC
15	TRBV6-2/TRBV6-3	.	.	TRBJ2-2	CASSWAGSNTGELFF	TGTGCCAGCAGTTGGGCCGGGAGTAACACCGGGGAGCTGTTTTTT
15	TRBV7-8	.	.	TRBJ1-6	CASSLKQGTNSPLHF	TGTGCCAGCAGCTTAAAGCAGGGGACGAATTCACCCCTCCACTTT
16	TRBV3-1/TRBV3-2	.	.	TRBJ2-3	CASSQWSSGVTDTQYF	TGTGCCAGCAGCCAATGGTCCAGCGGAGTCACAGATACGCAGTATTTT
14	TRBV2	.	TRBD2	TRBJ2-2	CASKAGEGTGELFF	TGTGCCAGCAAGGCGGGAGAGGGAACCGGGGAGCTGTTTTTT
16	TRBV5-1	.	TRBD2	TRBJ2-2	CASRHSGSMNTGELFF	TGCGCCAGCAGACATAGCGGGAGTATGAACACCGGGGAGCTGTTTTTT
14	TRBV7-2	.	TRBD1	TRBJ1-6	CASSLTGTDSPLHF	TGTGCCAGCAGCTTGACAGGGACTGATTCACCCCTCCACTTT
14	TRBV25-1	.	TRBD1	TRBJ1-2	CASTGQGVGGVYTF	TGTGCCAGCACAGGACAGGGGGTCGGAGGGGTCTACACCTTC
15	TRBV5-6	.	.	TRBJ2-1	CASSRRTSFYNEQFF	TGTGCCAGCAGCAGAAGGACAAGCTTCTACAATGAGCAGTTCTTC
13	TRBV12-3/TRBV12-4	.	.	TRBJ1-1	CASSLIAVAEAFF	TGTGCCAGCAGTTTGATAGCTGTGGCTGAAGCTTTCTTT
14	TRBV5-1	.	TRBD1	TRBJ2-2	CASSFYRGTGELFF	TGCGCCAGCAGCTTTTACAGGGGGACCGGGGAGCTGTTTTTT
16	TRBV19	.	.	TRBJ2-4	CASSPHRALAKNIQYF	TGTGCCAGTAGTCCACACAGGGCATTAGCCAAAAACATTCAGTACTTC
16	TRBV5-1	.	TRBD1	TRBJ2-3	CASSLAVGQGKGTQYF	TGCGCCAGCAGCTTGGCCGTGGGACAGGGAAAAGGTACGCAGTATTTT
15	TRBV3-1/TRBV3-2	few	.	TRBJ1-1	CASSQGAAGHIEAFF	TGTGCCAGCAGCCAAGGTGCGGCGGGTCACATTGAAGCTTTCTTT
13	TRBV6-5	.	TRBD2	TRBJ2-7	CASRAGGSYEQYF	TGTGCCAGCAGAGCGGGGGGAAGCTACGAGCAGTACTTC
17	TRBV6-2/TRBV6-3	.	TRBD2	TRBJ2-2	CASSDGLAGTNTGELFF	TGTGCCAGCAGCGACGGACTAGCGGGGACGAACACCGGGGAGCTGTTTTTT
18	TRBV5-4	.	TRBD2	TRBJ2-1	CASSLGTSGEGLVHEQFF	TGTGCCAGCAGCTTGGGGACTAGCGGGGAGGGCCTGGTCCATGAGCAGTTCTTC
13	TRBV21-1	.	.	TRBJ2-7	CASSTGHLYEQYF	TGTGCCAGCAGCACAGGACACCTCTACGAGCAGTACTTC
13	TRBV27	.	TRBD1	TRBJ1-2	CASSIQGTYGYTF	TGTGCCAGCAGTATACAGGGGACCTATGGCTACACCTTC
15	TRBV5-1	once	TRBD1	TRBJ1-2	CASSSLQGAGNGYTF	TGCGCCAGCAGCTCATTACAGGGGGCGGGAAATGGCTACACCTTC
14	TRBV11-3	few	TRBD1	TRBJ1-6	CASSLDRTGQSLHF	TGTGCCAGCAGCTTAGACCGGACAGGTCAAAGCCTCCACTTT
13	TRBV30	.	.	TRBJ2-5	CAWSKQGWETQYF	TGTGCCTGGAGTAAACAGGGTTGGGAGACCCAGTACTTC
17	TRBV2	.	TRBD1	TRBJ2-6	CASPNDRAPSGANVLTF	TGTGCCAGCCCGAACGACAGGGCCCCTTCTGGGGCCAACGTCCTGACTTTC
14	TRBV7-9	.	.	TRBJ1-1	CATVRFLANTEAFF	TGTGCCACCGTAAGGTTTCTAGCGAACACTGAAGCTTTCTTT
18	TRBV27	.	TRBD2	TRBJ2-3	CASRPGTSGGGGTDTQYF	TGTGCCAGCAGACCCGGGACTAGCGGGGGAGGGGGGACAGATACGCAGTATTTT
15	TRBV10-3	.	TRBD1	TRBJ1-2	CAISESRDRDRGYTF	TGTGCCATCAGTGAGTCAAGGGACAGGGATCGTGGCTACACCTTC
17	TRBV7-6	.	.	TRBJ1-3	CASSLDGQVTSGNTIYF	TGTGCCAGCAGCTTAGACGGCCAGGTAACCTCTGGAAACACCATATATTTT
12	TRBV5-6	.	.	TRBJ1-2	CASSAGLRGYTF	TGTGCCAGCAGCGCGGGTCTTAGGGGCTACACCTTC
14	TRBV7-9	.	.	TRBJ2-3	CASRPFSGVVTQYF	TGTGCCAGCAGGCCGTTTAGCGGAGTGGTTACGCAGTATTTT
14	TRBV6-5	.	TRBD2	TRBJ2-1	CAARSAGGYNEQFF	TGTGCCGCCCGGAGTGCGGGGGGGTACAATGAGCAGTTCTTC
15	TRBV28	.	TRBD1	TRBJ2-4	CASSPNRGFINIQYF	TGTGCCAGCAGCCCGAACAGGGGTTTTATAAACATTCAGTACTTC
15	TRBV18	.	.	TRBJ1-4	CASSVDRATNEKLFF	TGTGCCAGCTCAGTGGACAGAGCAACTAATGAAAAACTGTTTTTT
12	TRBV25-1	.	TRBD1	TRBJ1-2	CASTGTGLSYTF	TGTGCCAGCACTGGGACAGGTTTGAGCTACACCTTC
15	TRBV11-3	.	.	TRBJ2-1	CASSLSGYSYNEQFF	TGTGCCAGCAGCTTAAGCGGATACTCCTACAATGAGCAGTTCTTC
14	TRBV27	.	TRBD1	TRBJ1-2	CASFQEGARGGYTF	TGTGCCAGCTTCCAAGAGGGGGCCCGCGGGGGCTACACCTTC
17	TRBV7-9	.	TRBD1	TRBJ2-7	CASSPGGGTGGFGEQYF	TGTGCCAGCAGCCCCGGCGGTGGGACAGGGGGTTTCGGCGAGCAGTACTTC
17	TRBV6-2/TRBV6-3	.	TRBD2	TRBJ2-5	CASSYPLDRAGLETQYF	TGTGCCAGCAGTTACCCCCTGGATCGAGCGGGGCTGGAGACCCAGTACTTC
17	TRBV3-1/TRBV3-2	.	.	TRBJ2-3	CASSQAGTFTSTDTQYF	TGTGCCAGCAGCCAAGCCGGGACATTTACTAGCACAGATACGCAGTATTTT
17	TRBV5-1	.	TRBD1	TRBJ2-5	CASSLKEWDRQQETQYF	TGCGCCAGCAGCTTGAAGGAGTGGGACAGGCAGCAAGAGACCCAGTACTTC
10	TRBV29-1	few	.	TRBJ1-5	CSVEDGAQHF	TGCAGCGTTGAAGATGGAGCCCAGCATTTT
14	TRBV19	once	.	TRBJ1-6	CASSRQELNSPLHF	TGTGCCAGTAGTAGACAGGAGCTTAATTCACCCCTCCACTTT
15	TRBV3-1/TRBV3-2	.	.	TRBJ2-3	CASSHAGAYTDTQYF	TGTGCCAGCAGCCATGCGGGGGCTTACACAGATACGCAGTATTTT
13	TRBV3-1/TRBV3-2	.	TRBD1	TRBJ2-5	CASSQDREETQYF	TGTGCCAGCAGTCAGGACAGGGAAGAGACCCAGTACTTC
13	TRBV11-3	.	.	TRBJ2-3	CASKSGSTDTQYF	TGTGCCAGCAAAAGCGGCAGCACAGATACGCAGTATTTT
15	TRBV5-4	few	.	TRBJ2-4	CASSPTGGLRDIQYF	TGTGCCAGCAGCCCGACAGGAGGCTTAAGGGACATTCAGTACTTC
15	TRBV9	.	TRBD1	TRBJ1-4	CASSPRTGENEKLFF	TGTGCCAGCAGCCCTCGGACAGGCGAAAATGAAAAACTGTTTTTT
16	TRBV10-3	.	TRBD1	TRBJ1-2	CAISLQEKGTGYGYTF	TGTGCCATCAGTCTACAAGAAAAAGGGACAGGCTATGGCTACACCTTC
13	TRBV5-1	.	.	TRBJ2-3	CASSLDQATLQYF	TGCGCCAGCAGCTTGGATCAAGCTACCTTGCAGTATTTT
13	TRBV7-9	.	.	TRBJ1-1	CASSLDSRTEAFF	TGTGCCAGCAGCCTCGACAGTCGCACTGAAGCTTTCTTT